A selection of T cell receptor beta chains follows, all from one sample in a study of blood T cells in healthy people across ages. One entry per CDR3 protein, called by TCRdb with MiXCR from the 5' RACE reads. The table includes about 680,000 distinct CDR3 sequences, more than 40% detected once. The sample taken for sequencing was blood. All receptors derive from a woman aged 60-70 years in good health. The CDR3 runs from the conserved cysteine through the conserved F or W. The D gene is left open where the match is weak. Some rows mark clone size as missing; the rest say once, few, many or name a class of expanded clone.

j_gene,v_gene,abundance,d_gene,CDR3aa,CDR3nt
TRBJ2-1,TRBV7-2,few,TRBD2,CASSVASGNNEQFF,TGTGCCAGCAGCGTGGCTAGCGGGAACAATGAGCAGTTCTTC
TRBJ2-7,TRBV5-6,.,.,CASSLEYGGYPYEQYF,TGTGCCAGCAGCTTGGAGTACGGCGGATACCCCTACGAGCAGTACTTC
TRBJ2-5,TRBV20-1,once,TRBD2,CSASLTSALETQYF,TGCAGTGCATCCCTCACTAGCGCTTTAGAGACCCAGTACTTC
TRBJ2-1,TRBV20-1,.,.,CSASGSKDNEQFF,TGCAGTGCTAGCGGGAGTAAAGATAATGAGCAGTTCTTC
TRBJ2-1,TRBV6-5,.,TRBD1,CASKRDRGILEQFF,TGTGCCAGCAAACGGGACAGGGGAATCTTGGAGCAGTTCTTC
TRBJ2-4,TRBV7-2,few,.,CASTSGAVAKNIQYF,TGTGCCAGCACCTCGGGGGCGGTAGCCAAAAACATTCAGTACTTC
TRBJ2-7,TRBV6-2/TRBV6-3,few,.,CASSYGPRRGKGHEQYF,TGTGCCAGCAGTTACGGGCCGAGACGGGGAAAGGGTCACGAGCAGTACTTC
TRBJ1-5,TRBV30,.,.,CAWSDRVGQPQHF,TGTGCCTGGAGTGACAGGGTGGGGCAGCCCCAGCATTTT
TRBJ1-6,TRBV7-2,many,.,CASRGGVGVSPLHF,TGTGCCAGCAGGGGGGGTGTAGGAGTATCACCCCTCCACTTT
TRBJ2-1,TRBV20-1,.,TRBD2,CSAPSGGSLDEQFF,TGCAGTGCTCCTAGCGGGGGGTCTCTGGATGAGCAGTTCTTC
TRBJ2-3,TRBV18,few,TRBD2,CASSPSAGGDTQYF,TGTGCCAGCTCACCAAGTGCGGGAGGAGATACGCAGTATTTT
TRBJ2-7,TRBV20-1,.,TRBD2,CSAIQPGLGRGSNEQYF,TGCAGTGCTATACAACCGGGACTAGGTCGGGGTAGCAATGAGCAGTACTTC
TRBJ2-7,TRBV20-1,few,TRBD2,CSARGLAGGKDEQYF,TGCAGTGCTCGGGGACTAGCGGGAGGAAAGGACGAGCAGTACTTC
TRBJ2-1,TRBV11-1,.,TRBD1,CASSRGTGGFF,TGTGCCAGCAGCCGCGGGACAGGAGGGTTCTTC
TRBJ2-5,TRBV4-3,.,.,CASSQEGQPQETQYF,TGCGCCAGCAGCCAAGAGGGGCAGCCCCAAGAGACCCAGTACTTC
TRBJ1-6,TRBV30,.,.,CAWTEGSGDSPLHF,TGTGCCTGGACAGAGGGCAGCGGGGATTCACCCCTCCACTTT
TRBJ1-4,TRBV11-2,few,.,CASSLGITNEKLFF,TGTGCCAGCAGCTTAGGGATTACTAATGAAAAACTGTTTTTT
TRBJ2-7,TRBV20-1,.,.,CSAPIPPGQGLTLHYEQYF,TGCAGTGCTCCAATCCCCCCCGGGCAGGGACTTACGTTACACTACGAGCAGTACTTC
TRBJ1-2,TRBV20-1,few,TRBD1,CSARGPGQDFGYTF,TGCAGTGCTAGAGGACCGGGACAGGACTTTGGGTACACCTTC
TRBJ2-5,TRBV5-1,.,TRBD1,CASLGQGQETQYF,TGCGCCAGCTTAGGACAGGGTCAGGAGACCCAGTACTTC
TRBJ1-2,TRBV20-1,.,.,CSARDQTEYDYTF,TGCAGTGCTAGAGATCAGACGGAATATGACTACACCTTC
TRBJ2-5,TRBV6-2/TRBV6-3,.,.,CASRSVGVNEQYF,TGTGCCAGCAGATCGGTGGGGGTAAATGAGCAGTACTTC
TRBJ1-2,TRBV30,.,.,CAWSSSERHTF,TGTGCCTGGAGTTCGTCGGAGCGCCACACCTTC
TRBJ1-1,TRBV20-1,once,.,CSAAQGNTEAFF,TGCAGTGCTGCCCAGGGGAACACTGAAGCTTTCTTT
TRBJ1-1,TRBV20-1,.,.,CSGFGNTEAFF,TGCAGCGGGTTCGGAAACACTGAAGCTTTCTTT
TRBJ2-5,TRBV20-1,many,TRBD2,CSAQGLAGVEETQYF,TGCAGTGCTCAGGGACTAGCGGGAGTCGAAGAGACCCAGTACTTC
TRBJ2-3,TRBV7-2,.,.,CASSLVRLSTDTQYF,TGTGCCAGCAGCTTAGTCAGGCTTTCCACAGATACGCAGTATTTT
TRBJ2-1,TRBV20-1,.,.,CSVTGSTPGEQFF,TGCAGTGTTACAGGGTCAACACCCGGTGAGCAGTTCTTC
TRBJ1-2,TRBV28,few,TRBD1,CASSLGGQGGYGYTF,TGTGCCAGCAGTTTAGGTGGACAGGGTGGTTATGGCTACACCTTC
TRBJ2-1,TRBV7-9,.,.,CASSLRGPVNEQFF,TGTGCCAGCAGCTTACGGGGGCCAGTGAATGAGCAGTTCTTC
TRBJ1-5,TRBV28,once,TRBD1,CASIPGPVQGRGGVQPQHF,TGTGCCAGCATCCCTGGGCCGGTACAGGGGAGAGGTGGGGTTCAGCCCCAGCATTTT
TRBJ1-2,TRBV29-1,few,.,CSVADGPGGYTF,TGCAGCGTTGCTGACGGTCCGGGTGGCTACACCTTC
TRBJ2-6,TRBV7-2,many,.,CASSQTGSGANVLTF,TGTGCCAGCAGCCAAACAGGGTCTGGGGCCAACGTCCTGACTTTC
TRBJ2-7,TRBV27,few,TRBD2,CASSWERGYEQYF,TGTGCCAGCAGTTGGGAGCGGGGGTACGAGCAGTACTTC
TRBJ2-1,TRBV7-2,.,TRBD2,CASSETSGIYNEQFF,TGTGCCAGCAGCGAGACTAGCGGGATCTACAATGAGCAGTTCTTC
TRBJ1-2,TRBV20-1,.,.,CSAAVENYGYTF,TGCAGTGCTGCCGTTGAGAACTATGGCTACACCTTC
TRBJ1-4,TRBV20-1,.,.,CSARDVGEEKLFF,TGCAGTGCTAGAGATGTGGGCGAGGAAAAACTGTTTTTT
TRBJ2-5,TRBV7-9,.,.,CASRRTATQETQYF,TGTGCCAGCAGACGAACAGCGACCCAAGAGACCCAGTACTTC
TRBJ2-7,TRBV2,.,TRBD1,CASSRPWTGDEQYF,TGTGCCAGCAGCCGGCCGTGGACAGGGGACGAGCAGTACTTC
TRBJ2-3,TRBV29-1,.,TRBD2,CSVRGTGTSGNTDTQYF,TGCAGCGTCCGAGGAACCGGGACTAGCGGAAACACAGATACGCAGTATTTT
TRBJ2-1,TRBV28,few,TRBD2,CASSKAGSSYNEQFF,TGTGCCAGCAGTAAAGCGGGAAGCTCCTACAATGAGCAGTTCTTC